This T cell receptor beta chain was identified in a study of Graves' ophthalmopathy and Graves' hyperthyroidism (dated by TCRdb to the late 2010s). For the wider study: Peripheral blood samples were taken at the time of initial diagnosis, before any treatment was given. For training and testing, the roughly 100 patients in the discovery cohort were randomly divided in a 7:3 ratio. The study used signatures of the TCR beta repertoire to tell Graves' ophthalmopathy apart from Graves' hyperthyroidism and to predict which patients would progress to ophthalmopathy. In roughly 6 hyperthyroidism patients, T-cell repertoires of thyroid tissue and blood were compared. After sampling, hyperthyroidism patients received methimazole starting at 30 mg daily, and ophthalmopathy patients received high-dose intravenous methylprednisolone. To explore V-J signatures distinguishing ophthalmopathy from hyperthyroidism, a discovery set of under 110 patients (43 ophthalmopathy, 55 to 60 stable hyperthyroidism) was enrolled. The independent validation cohort included about 19 hyperthyroidism patients plus 17 patients who later progressed from hyperthyroidism to ophthalmopathy. In total, some 140 blood samples were TCR-sequenced: 40 to 45 ophthalmopathy, under 85 hyperthyroidism and about 17 hyperthyroidism-to-ophthalmopathy patients.

What the work shows at the level of the full study, not this receptor alone: In validation, the model predicted ophthalmopathy progression with about 70% sensitivity and about 73% specificity; roughly 12 predicted patients were CT-confirmed with GO in a median of 6.5 months. Most expanded thyroid clonotypes with frequency above 0.001 were also detected in blood, suggesting blood repertoires may reflect the thyroid immune response. The 13-signature model separated ophthalmopathy from stable hyperthyroidism with 87.88% sensitivity and around 84% specificity in cross-validation, and 80%/75% in the test set. No statistical method was used to set the sample size in advance, and the investigators knew which group each participant was assigned to.

A patient counted as having stable hyperthyroidism if there was no progression to ophthalmopathy within 18 months of follow-up. Patients with hyperthyroidism were aged 18 to 65 years, had been newly diagnosed, and had a disease duration of less than 2 months. Patients with other autoimmune diseases, uncontrolled infections, pregnancy or lactation were excluded from the study. Diagnosis relied on clinical symptoms, serum thyroxine, TRAb, thyroid ultrasound and orbital computed tomography. Ficoll-Paque density gradient centrifugation was used to isolate PBMCs from about 10 ml of fresh peripheral blood. Total RNA was extracted with Trizol reagent and quality-checked on an Agilent 2100 Bioanalyzer. TCR beta CDR3 regions were amplified from RNA transcripts for repertoire sequencing. HTBI primers and the Qiagen OneStep RT-PCR kit were used in a first-round RT-PCR, which was followed by a second-round multiplex PCR, size selection and purification. Sequencing of the libraries was carried out on an Illumina HiSeq2000 in paired-end mode with 100 bp reads. Per the source publication's procedure: SOAPnuke was used for read processing, and reads with adapters, uncalled bases, a mean Phred below 15, or no exact constant-primer or identifier match were discarded. COPE v1.2.5 was used to merge high-quality paired reads. Each unique nucleotide sequence was treated as a clonotype, and MiTCR v1.1 was used to align the clonotypes to the IMGT TRB V, D and J references. Analysis was restricted to V-J combinations with a frequency above 0.0001, which covered 98% to 99.2% of repertoires. A TCR clonal expansion and chaos score per V-J combination was defined as the ratio of F50 clonal expansion to chaos observed in the TCRdist matrix. Welch's t-statistics and random forest were used to reduce features to 13 V-J combinations, which were fed into a naive Bayes classifier. Thyroid-blood repertoire similarity was quantified with the Morisita-Horn index. TCRdb applied fastp at Q25 and MiXCR to the public reads, then kept only in-frame beta chains. Entries are consolidated by CDR3 protein sequence, retaining the most common genes and DNA. The authors' filters were not applied to this entry. This sample is represented by some 380,000 distinct CDR3 sequences; roughly 14% of them were singletons. 7% of the sample goes to the ten largest clones.

There are many counts of this clonotype. Its antigen is unknown. A junction end diverges from the germline sequence, so it may reflect a read error. The germline V gene (reference sequence) gives CDR1 as SSHAT and CDR2 as FNYEAQ. Spanning cysteine to phenylalanine, the CDR3 consists of 13 amino acids. Only CDR3 DNA is held: 39 bases, read in frame from base 1. The chain couples TRBV7-7 to TRBJ2-5; 7 bases in between match TRBD2. The sample consisted of peripheral blood. The receptor comes from a woman aged 18-30 years with stable Graves' hyperthyroidism. Donor details come from another sample of the same person, matched by shared clones. The sequenced DNA: TGTGCTAGCAGCCGGACTAGTAAAGAGACCCAGTACTTC. It is translated as CASSRTSKETQYF.